This entry features one TCR beta chain sequence. The antigen remains unidentified. This entry belongs to a study of T-cell reconstitution after alpha-beta-depleted transplantation in children. Study-level results: Approximately two months post-transplant, alpha-beta T cells reportedly originated from several hundred expanded graft clones. Newly generated T cells supplied most T-cell counts and diversity one year post-transplant. There were some patients whose high TCRbeta diversity at day 60 came from surviving recipient T cells and thymic progenitors.

CDR3 length: 17 amino acids. Trimming took 2 bases from V and 0 from J, leaving 11 bases between them. Germline V gives CDR1 LGHNA, CDR2 YSLEER. This sample's TCRbeta library carried unique molecular identifier barcodes. TCRdb used MiXCR to reprocess the PCR reads, holding one entry per CDR3 protein. The data show 250,000 to 300,000 distinct CDR3 sequences, 10% seen once. This clonotype was sampled from a boy under three years old with acute myeloid leukemia, due to receive a stem cell transplant. Sample: PBMCs, taken before TCRalphabeta/CD19-depleted stem cell transplant. V usage is TRBV4-3 and J usage is TRBJ2-6; no definite D call. Here the CDR3 DNA reads TGCGCCAGCAGCCAACGGCAGGCCTTCTCTGGGGCCAACGTCCTGACTTTC. It yields the protein CASSQRQAFSGANVLTF.